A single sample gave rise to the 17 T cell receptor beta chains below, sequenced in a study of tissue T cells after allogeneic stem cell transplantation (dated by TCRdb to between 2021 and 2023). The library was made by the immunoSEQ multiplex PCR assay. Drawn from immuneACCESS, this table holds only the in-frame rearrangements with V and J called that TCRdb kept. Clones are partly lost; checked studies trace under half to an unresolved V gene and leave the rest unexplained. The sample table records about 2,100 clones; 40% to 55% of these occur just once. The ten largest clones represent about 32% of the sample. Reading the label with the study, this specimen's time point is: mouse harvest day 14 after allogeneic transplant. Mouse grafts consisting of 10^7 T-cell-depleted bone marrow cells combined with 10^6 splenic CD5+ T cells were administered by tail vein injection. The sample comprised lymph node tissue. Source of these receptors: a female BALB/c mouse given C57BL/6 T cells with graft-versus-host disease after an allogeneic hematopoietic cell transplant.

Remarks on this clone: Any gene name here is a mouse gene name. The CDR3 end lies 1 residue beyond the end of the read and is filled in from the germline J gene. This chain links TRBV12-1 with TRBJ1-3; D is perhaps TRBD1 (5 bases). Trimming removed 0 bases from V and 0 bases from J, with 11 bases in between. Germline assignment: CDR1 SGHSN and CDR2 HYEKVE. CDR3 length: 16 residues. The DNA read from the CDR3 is TGTGCCAGCTCTCTCTCGCCAGGGACTTCTGGAAATACGCTCTAT. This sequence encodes CASSLSPGTSGNTLY. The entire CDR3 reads CASSLSPGTSGNTLYF.

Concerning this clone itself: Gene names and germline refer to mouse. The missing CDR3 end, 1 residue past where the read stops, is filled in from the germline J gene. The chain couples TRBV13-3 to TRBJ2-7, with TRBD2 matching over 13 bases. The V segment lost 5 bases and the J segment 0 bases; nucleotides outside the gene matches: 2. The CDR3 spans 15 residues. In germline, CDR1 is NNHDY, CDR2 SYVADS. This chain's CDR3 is CASSGDWGGSYEQYF. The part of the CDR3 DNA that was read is TGTGCCAGCAGCGGGGACTGGGGGGGCTCCTATGAACAGTAC.

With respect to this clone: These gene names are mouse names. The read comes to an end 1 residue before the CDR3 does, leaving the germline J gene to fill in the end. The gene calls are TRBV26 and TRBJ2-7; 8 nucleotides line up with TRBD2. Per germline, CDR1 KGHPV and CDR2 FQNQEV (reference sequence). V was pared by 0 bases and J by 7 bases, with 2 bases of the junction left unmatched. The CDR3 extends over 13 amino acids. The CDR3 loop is CASSLSGGREQYF. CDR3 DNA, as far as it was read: TGTGCCAGCAGTCTGTCGGGGGGGCGCGAACAGTAC. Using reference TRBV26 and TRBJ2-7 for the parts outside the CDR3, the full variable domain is NSKVIQTPRYLVKGQGQKAKMRCIPEKGHPVVFWYQQNKNNEFKFLINFQNQEVLQQIDMTEKRFSAECPSNSPCSLEIQSSEAGDSALYLCASSLSGGREQYFGPGTRLTVL.

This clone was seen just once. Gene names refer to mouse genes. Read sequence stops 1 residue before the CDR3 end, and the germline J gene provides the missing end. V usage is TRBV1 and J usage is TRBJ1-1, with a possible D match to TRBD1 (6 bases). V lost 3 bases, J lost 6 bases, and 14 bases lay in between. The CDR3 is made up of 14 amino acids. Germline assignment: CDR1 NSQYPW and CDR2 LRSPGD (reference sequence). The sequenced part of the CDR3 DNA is TGCACCTGCAGTGCGCGGGACAAAAATTCAGAAGTCTTC. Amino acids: CTCSARDKNSEVF. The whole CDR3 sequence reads CTCSARDKNSEVFF.

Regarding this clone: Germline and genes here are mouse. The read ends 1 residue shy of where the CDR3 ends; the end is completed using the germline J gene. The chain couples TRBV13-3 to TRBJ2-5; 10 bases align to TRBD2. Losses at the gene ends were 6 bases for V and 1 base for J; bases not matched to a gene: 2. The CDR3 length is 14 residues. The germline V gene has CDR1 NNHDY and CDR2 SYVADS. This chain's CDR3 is CASTWGGDQDTQYF. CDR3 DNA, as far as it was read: TGTGCCAGCACCTGGGGGGGCGACCAAGACACCCAGTAC.

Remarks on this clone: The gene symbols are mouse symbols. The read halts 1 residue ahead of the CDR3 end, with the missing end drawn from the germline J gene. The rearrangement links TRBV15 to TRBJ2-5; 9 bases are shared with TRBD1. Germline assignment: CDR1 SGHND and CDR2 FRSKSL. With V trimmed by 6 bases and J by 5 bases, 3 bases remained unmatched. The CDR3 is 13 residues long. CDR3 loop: CASRPTGGDTQYF. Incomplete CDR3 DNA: TGTGCCAGCAGGCCGACAGGGGGAGACACCCAGTAC.

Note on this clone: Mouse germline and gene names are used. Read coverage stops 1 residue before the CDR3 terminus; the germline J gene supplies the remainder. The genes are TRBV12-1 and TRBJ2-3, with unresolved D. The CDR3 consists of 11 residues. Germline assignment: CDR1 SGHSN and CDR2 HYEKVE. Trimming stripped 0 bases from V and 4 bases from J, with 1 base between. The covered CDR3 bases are TGTGCCAGCTCTCTCACAGAAACGCTGTAT. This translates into CASSLTETLY. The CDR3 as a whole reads CASSLTETLYF.

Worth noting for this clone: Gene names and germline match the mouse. The CDR3: CASSLTGGYNSPLYF. The sequenced CDR3 bases are TGTGCCAGCAGTCTGACAGGGGGCTATAATTCGCCCCTCTAC. V and J are TRBV26 and TRBJ1-6; 8 positions match TRBD1. With the read ending 1 residue before the CDR3 end, the germline J gene is used to fill in that end. TRBJ1-6 qualifies as an ORF whose function is uncertain. The V segment lost 2 bases and the J segment 3 bases; nucleotides outside the gene matches: 0. The germline V gene encodes CDR1 KGHPV and CDR2 FQNQEV (reference sequence). CDR3 length: 15 amino acids.

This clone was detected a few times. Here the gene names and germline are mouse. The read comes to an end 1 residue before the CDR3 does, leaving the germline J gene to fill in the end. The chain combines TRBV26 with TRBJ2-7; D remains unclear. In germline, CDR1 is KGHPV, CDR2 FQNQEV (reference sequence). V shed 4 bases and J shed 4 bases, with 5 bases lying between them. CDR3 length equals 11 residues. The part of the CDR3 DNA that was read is TGTGCCAGCAGTCACCAGTATGAACAGTAC. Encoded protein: CASSHQYEQY. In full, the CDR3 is CASSHQYEQYF.

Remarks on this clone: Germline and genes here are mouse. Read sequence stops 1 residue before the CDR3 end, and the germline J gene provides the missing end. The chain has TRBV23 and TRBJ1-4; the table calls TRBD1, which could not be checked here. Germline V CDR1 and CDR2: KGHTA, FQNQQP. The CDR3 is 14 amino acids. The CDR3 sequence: CSSRRTGANERLFF. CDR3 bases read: TGCTCCAGCAGGCGGACAGGGGCCAACGAAAGATTATTT.

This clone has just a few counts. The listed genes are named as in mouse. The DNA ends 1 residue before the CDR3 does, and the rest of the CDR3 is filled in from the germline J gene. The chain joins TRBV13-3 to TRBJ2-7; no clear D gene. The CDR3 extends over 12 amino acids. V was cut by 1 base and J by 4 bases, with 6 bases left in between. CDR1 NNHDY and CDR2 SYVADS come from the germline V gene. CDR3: CASSDSAYEQYF. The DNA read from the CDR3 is TGTGCCAGCAGTGATTCGGCATATGAACAGTAC.

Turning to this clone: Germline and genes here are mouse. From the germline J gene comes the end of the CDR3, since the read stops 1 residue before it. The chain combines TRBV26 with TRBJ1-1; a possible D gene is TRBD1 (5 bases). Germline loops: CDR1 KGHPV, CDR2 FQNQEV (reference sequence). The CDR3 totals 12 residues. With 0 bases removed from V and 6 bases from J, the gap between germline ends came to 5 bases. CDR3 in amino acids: CASSLSGAEVFF. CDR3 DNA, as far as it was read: TGTGCCAGCAGTCTGTCGGGGGCAGAAGTCTTC.

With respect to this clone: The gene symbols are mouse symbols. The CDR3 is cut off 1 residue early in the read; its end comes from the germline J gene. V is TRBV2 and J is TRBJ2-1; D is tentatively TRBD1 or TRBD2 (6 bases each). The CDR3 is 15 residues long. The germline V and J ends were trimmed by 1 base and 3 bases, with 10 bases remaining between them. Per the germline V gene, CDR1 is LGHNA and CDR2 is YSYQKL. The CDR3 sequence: CASSQVGGGYAEQFF. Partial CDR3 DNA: TGTGCCAGCAGCCAAGTCGGGGGCGGCTATGCTGAGCAGTTC.

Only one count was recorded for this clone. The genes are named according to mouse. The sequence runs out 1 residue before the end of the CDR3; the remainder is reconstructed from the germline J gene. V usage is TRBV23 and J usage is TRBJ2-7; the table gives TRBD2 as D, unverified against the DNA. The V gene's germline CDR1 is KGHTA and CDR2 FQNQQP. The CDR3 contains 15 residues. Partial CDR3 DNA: TGCTCCAGCAGTCAATCGAGGGGGGGCTCCTATGAACAGTAC. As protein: CSSSQSRGGSYEQY. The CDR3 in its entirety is CSSSQSRGGSYEQYF.

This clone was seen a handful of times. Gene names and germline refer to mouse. The sequenced CDR3 bases are TGTGCCAGCAGTCTGGGGGACTGGGAGTATGAACAGTAC. Residues: CASSLGDWEYEQY. The whole CDR3 protein is CASSLGDWEYEQYF. The rearrangement links TRBV24 to TRBJ2-7; 9 nucleotides agree with TRBD2. The sequence runs out 1 residue before the end of the CDR3; the remainder is reconstructed from the germline J gene. Germline loops: CDR1 KGHTA, CDR2 FRNEEI. The V gene end was trimmed by 2 bases and the J gene end by 4 bases; junction bases not matched to a gene: 3. The length of the CDR3 is 14 residues.

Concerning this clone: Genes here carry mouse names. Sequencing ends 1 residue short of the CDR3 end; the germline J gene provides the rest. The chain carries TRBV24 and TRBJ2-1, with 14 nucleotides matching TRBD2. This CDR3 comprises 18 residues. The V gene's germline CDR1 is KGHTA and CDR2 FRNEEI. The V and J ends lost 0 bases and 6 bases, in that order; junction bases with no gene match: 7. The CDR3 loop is CASSLYKRGLGGLAEQFF. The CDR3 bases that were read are TGTGCCAGCAGTCTGTATAAAAGGGGACTGGGGGGGCTTGCTGAGCAGTTC.

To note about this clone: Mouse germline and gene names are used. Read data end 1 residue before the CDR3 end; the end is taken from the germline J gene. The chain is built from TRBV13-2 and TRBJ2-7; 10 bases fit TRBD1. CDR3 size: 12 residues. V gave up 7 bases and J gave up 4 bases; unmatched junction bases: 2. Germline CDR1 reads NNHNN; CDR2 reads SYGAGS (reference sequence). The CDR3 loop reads CASRDRGYEQYF. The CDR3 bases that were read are TGTGCCAGCAGGGACAGGGGTTATGAACAGTAC.